Listed here are 26 T cell receptor beta chains from one sample, sequenced in a study of a mutant IDH1 vaccine in newly diagnosed glioma. Specified time point: week 23, last vaccination. Vaccinated patients received 300 ug of mutant IDH1 20-mer peptide per dose, with topical imiquimod. Repertoires were generated with immunoSEQ multiplex PCR, while TCRdb's copy carries only in-frame clones and drops some. The sample holds tens of thousands of clones, 91% seen once. No antigen has been assigned to these receptors. Sequences were derived from PBMCs, sampled from a glioma patient whose treatment included an IDH1 peptide vaccine. Source of these receptors: a man aged 50 or older with glioma.

With respect to this clone: One junction end disagrees with the germline gene, perhaps due to a read error. For the CDR3, the DNA is TGTGCCAGCAGTTTATCCCCGCAAAGAATGAACTCTGAAGCTTTCTTT. Its translation is CASSLSPQRMNSEAFF. The chain links TRBV27 to TRBJ1-1; D call uncertain. The CDR3 consists of 16 residues. The germline V gene has CDR1 MNHEY and CDR2 SMNVEV (reference sequence).

The V and J genes are TRBV27 and TRBJ2-7; TRBD1 is a possible D gene (5 bases). CDR3 size: 15 residues. Per the germline V gene, CDR1 is MNHEY and CDR2 is SMNVEV (reference sequence). Trimming stripped 2 bases from V and 3 bases from J, with 14 bases between. The DNA for the CDR3 is TGTGCCAGCAGTTTAGCTCAGGGCTCCTACTACGAGCAGTACTTC. Encoded protein: CASSLAQGSYYEQYF.

V usage is TRBV21-1 and J usage is TRBJ1-5; TRBD1 is the table's D call and was not checked against the DNA. TRBV21-1 is a documented pseudogene. This CDR3 is 17 amino acids long. The CDR3 sequence is CASSNGPGTVSNQPQHF. The CDR3 DNA reads as TGTGCCAGCAGCAATGGTCCCGGAACAGTCAGCAATCAGCCCCAGCATTTT.

The V gene is TRBV25-1, the J gene TRBJ2-7; 7 positions match TRBD2. The CDR3 totals 15 residues. Germline V CDR1 and CDR2: MGHDK, SYGVNS. Losses at the gene ends were 3 bases for V and 4 bases for J; bases not matched to a gene: 9. The CDR3 here is CASSEGGGYLYEQYF. In DNA, the CDR3 is TGTGCCAGCAGTGAGGGGGGGGGATATCTTTACGAGCAGTACTTC.

This rearrangement joins TRBV19 to TRBJ1-1; D might be TRBD1 (5 bases). CDR1 is LNHDA and CDR2 is SQIVND in the germline V gene (reference sequence). With 1 base removed from V and 0 bases from J, the gap between germline ends came to 15 bases. This CDR3 has 17 residues. The CDR3 loop reads CASSIGGREYMNTEAFF. The CDR3 nucleotides are TGTGCCAGTAGTATAGGGGGACGGGAGTATATGAACACTGAAGCTTTCTTT.

The V call is TRBV25-1, the J call TRBJ2-1; 7 nucleotides align to TRBD2. Germline CDR1 and CDR2: MGHDK and SYGVNS. The V and J ends lost 9 bases and 1 base, in that order; junction bases with no gene match: 6. This CDR3 has 14 amino acids. CDR3 in amino acids: CASTSAVSYNEQFF. The CDR3 coding sequence is TGTGCCAGTACTAGCGCAGTTTCCTACAATGAGCAGTTCTTC.

The CDR3 is CASSQELGLADYEQYF. The CDR3, as DNA: TGTGCCAGCAGCCAAGAATTGGGACTAGCCGACTACGAGCAGTACTTC. The genes are TRBV4-2 and TRBJ2-7; 9 bases align to TRBD2. CDR3 length equals 16 residues. Trimming at V came to 0 bases and at J to 3 bases, leaving 6 bases not matched to a gene. The germline V gene encodes CDR1 LGHNA and CDR2 YNFKEQ.

Of note for this clone: An end of the junction does not agree with germline; a read error may underlie this. V gene TRBV13 combines with J gene TRBJ1-4, with 7 bases that match TRBD1. Germline V gives CDR1 PRHDT, CDR2 FYEKMQ (reference sequence). This CDR3 has 14 residues. CDR3 sequence (DNA): TGTGCCAGCAGCGTAGGGGGCTCAGGAGAAAAACTGTTTTTT. It is translated as CASSVGGSGEKLFF.

The chain combines TRBV18 with TRBJ2-7; possibly TRBD2 for D (6 bases). CDR3 length: 16 residues. Germline CDR1 reads KGHSH; CDR2 reads LQKENI. V dropped 5 bases and J dropped 0 bases, with 17 bases sitting between them. The CDR3 nucleotides are TGTGCCAGCTCATCCCGACTAGGGCTGGCCTCCTACGAGCAGTACTTC. This encodes CASSSRLGLASYEQYF.

This rearrangement joins TRBV19 to TRBJ2-7, with D perhaps matching TRBD2 (5 bases). The germline V gene encodes CDR1 LNHDA and CDR2 SQIVND (reference sequence). The CDR3 is 16 residues long. Deletions cut 4 bases from V and 3 bases from J, with 19 bases between. The CDR3 spells CASSTALSLGSYEQYF. In DNA form, the CDR3 reads TGTGCCAGTAGTACCGCCCTAAGTTTGGGGAGCTACGAGCAGTACTTC.

J is TRBJ2-1 and V is TRBV5-4; a weak D match, TRBD1 (6 bases). This CDR3 region has 16 residues. The V end lost 6 bases, the J end lost 0 bases, and 16 bases lay between the germline ends. Germline loops: CDR1 SGHNT, CDR2 YYREEE (reference sequence). The CDR3 bases are TGTGCCAGCACAGGATCGGGACACTACTCCTACAATGAGCAGTTCTTC. Protein sequence: CASTGSGHYSYNEQFF. Complete variable domain (other parts from reference TRBV5-4 and TRBJ2-1): ETGVTQSPTHLIKTRGQQVTLRCSSQSGHNTVSWYQQALGQGPQFIFQYYREEENGRGNFPPRFSGLQFPNYSSELNVNALELDDSALYLCASTGSGHYSYNEQFFGPGTRLTVL.

V and J are TRBV25-1 and TRBJ1-2; D uncertain. The CDR3 sequence is 12 residues long. Trimming took off 4 bases at V and 4 bases at J, with 7 bases between the two ends. Germline CDR1 is MGHDK and CDR2 is SYGVNS. CDR3 sequence reads: CASSVDGYGYTF. For the CDR3, the DNA is TGTGCCAGCAGTGTTGACGGCTATGGCTACACCTTC.

The rearrangement links TRBV7-2 to TRBJ2-3; D is unresolved. The germline V gene encodes CDR1 SGHTA and CDR2 FQGNSA. The CDR3 loop spans 13 amino acids. V lost 5 bases, J lost 0 bases, and 6 bases lay in between. CDR3 in amino acids: CASSEASTDTQYF. CDR3 nucleotides: TGTGCCAGCAGCGAGGCTAGCACAGATACGCAGTATTTT.

The genes are TRBV7-9 and TRBJ2-5, with D possibly TRBD2 on 6 matching bases. The CDR3 extends over 13 amino acids. V gave up 5 bases and J gave up 1 base, with 8 bases separating them. The germline V gene encodes CDR1 SEHNR and CDR2 FQNEAQ (reference sequence). The CDR3 nucleotides read TGTGCCAGCAGCGATAGCGGCCAAGAGACCCAGTACTTC. Its protein product is CASSDSGQETQYF.

The chain combines TRBV28 with TRBJ1-1; 7 bases are a match to TRBD1. The CDR3 spans 17 residues. V lost 4 bases, J lost 1 base, and 12 bases stayed unmatched. Germline lookup yields CDR1 MDHEN and CDR2 SYDVKM. For the CDR3, the DNA is TGTGCCAGCAGTTCCTTGACAGGGTGGTTCCGGAACACTGAAGCTTTCTTT. As protein: CASSSLTGWFRNTEAFF.

The chain links TRBV25-1 to TRBJ1-2; tentative D call: TRBD1 (5 bases). V was cut by 4 bases and J by 3 bases, with 9 bases left in between. This CDR3 region has 13 residues. From germline, CDR1 is MGHDK and CDR2 SYGVNS. CDR3 sequence: CASSGGFHYGYTF. The CDR3 DNA reads as TGTGCCAGCAGTGGGGGCTTCCACTATGGCTACACCTTC.

CDR3 in DNA: TGCGCCAGCAGCTCACCCGGGACTAGTAACTACGAGCAGTACTTC. Translated: CASSSPGTSNYEQYF. V gene TRBV5-1 combines with J gene TRBJ2-7; 8 bases map to TRBD2. The junction had 8 bases not matched to a gene; V was cut back by 3 bases and J by 3 bases. The CDR3 spans 15 residues. CDR1 and CDR2 from the germline V gene are SGHRS and YFSETQ.

Only one count was recorded for this clone. J is TRBJ2-1 and V is TRBV2; TRBD1 matches at 10 bases. Looked up from germline, CDR1 is SNHLY and CDR2 is FYNNEI. The CDR3 sequence is 14 residues long. Unmatched junction bases numbered 12, after V lost 5 bases and J lost 14 bases. The CDR3 coding sequence is TGTGCCAGCAGTTTTATGGGACAGGGGCAAAGGAAGTTCTTC. It is translated as CASSFMGQGQRKFF.

The V gene is TRBV19, the J gene TRBJ1-2; possibly TRBD1 for D (6 bases). CDR1 is LNHDA, CDR2 SQIVND, per germline (reference sequence). This CDR3 comprises 15 residues. V was clipped by 7 bases and J by 0 bases, with 15 bases between them. DNA for the CDR3: TGTGCCAGTATGGGAGACAGGCTACCTAACTATGGCTACACCTTC. Its translation: CASMGDRLPNYGYTF.

The CDR3 region has the DNA TGCGCCAGCAGCCAAGACCTCGTCGGGGGGACCTACGAGCAGTACTTC. Its protein product is CASSQDLVGGTYEQYF. This chain links TRBV4-1 with TRBJ2-7, with TRBD2 identical over 7 bases. The V gene's germline CDR1 is MGHRA and CDR2 YSYEKL. With 0 bases clipped from V and 2 bases from J, the junction kept 7 bases outside the gene matches. The CDR3 extends over 16 amino acids.

This chain uses TRBV30 with TRBJ1-4; D is unclear. Germline assignment: CDR1 GTSNPN and CDR2 SVGIG (reference sequence). The V and J ends lost 0 bases and 1 base respectively, with 3 bases between them. The CDR3 totals 13 residues. CDR3: CAWSVETNEKLFF. The CDR3 nucleotides are TGTGCCTGGAGTGTGGAAACTAATGAAAAACTGTTTTTT.

The chain employs TRBV2 and TRBJ1-5; D remains ambiguous. This CDR3 has 14 amino acids. CDR1 is SNHLY, CDR2 FYNNEI, per germline. Trimming removed 0 bases from V and 3 bases from J, with 6 bases in between. The CDR3 bases are TGTGCCAGCAGTGAAGCGCAGGACAATCAGCCCCAGCATTTT. Its translation is CASSEAQDNQPQHF.

The chain links TRBV27 to TRBJ2-2; the D is unclear. CDR1 and CDR2 from the germline V gene are MNHEY and SMNVEV (reference sequence). This CDR3 contains 12 residues. The V end lost 6 bases, the J end lost 4 bases, and 6 bases lay between the germline ends. CDR3 DNA sequence: TGTGCCAGCAGCCTACCCACCGGGGAGCTGTTTTTT. It specifies CASSLPTGELFF.

The chain links TRBV7-9 to TRBJ2-5, with 7 bases lining up with TRBD2. Looked up from germline, CDR1 is SEHNR and CDR2 is FQNEAQ (reference sequence). The junction had 6 bases not matched to a gene; V was cut back by 2 bases and J by 0 bases. This CDR3 is built from 16 residues. The CDR3 nucleotides are TGTGCCAGCAGCTTATCCTCGCGGGGGTACCAAGAGACCCAGTACTTC. Protein: CASSLSSRGYQETQYF.

The V and J genes are TRBV4-3 and TRBJ2-7, with D uncertain. Germline V CDR1 and CDR2: LGHNA, YSLEER. Trimming removed 5 bases from V and 1 base from J, with 9 bases in between. CDR3 length equals 13 residues. CDR3 nucleotide sequence: TGCGCCAGCAGCTTAGACGGATCCTACGAGCAGTACTTC. Protein product: CASSLDGSYEQYF.

The chain recombines TRBV7-9 with TRBJ2-5; 8 bases align to TRBD2. This CDR3 has 15 residues. V dropped 7 bases and J dropped 1; count of bases not matched to a gene: 8. The V gene's germline CDR1 is SEHNR and CDR2 FQNEAQ (reference sequence). This CDR3 reads CASTGGGGPQETQYF. The CDR3 DNA is TGTGCCAGCACCGGGGGGGGAGGGCCCCAAGAGACCCAGTACTTC.